This TCR beta chain originates from a study of T cells in Graves' hyperthyroidism and ophthalmopathy. Study-level points and caveats: Through a model of 13 V-J features, ophthalmopathy was separated from stable hyperthyroidism.

Germline loops: CDR1 DFQATT, CDR2 SNEGSKA (reference sequence). V lost 5 bases to trimming and J lost 11 bases, with 24 bases between them. This CDR3 spans 14 amino acids. Graves' hyperthyroidism showing no ophthalmopathy progression within 18 months was considered stable. As for this clonotype: Its specificity is unknown.

TCR beta CDR3 regions were amplified from RNA. Researchers ran a first-round RT-PCR on the TCR CDR3 using the HTBI primer set. TCRdb used MiXCR to reprocess the multiplex PCR reads, holding one entry per CDR3 protein. In the table there are almost 600,000 distinct CDR3 sequences, 40% to 55% of which are singletons. The chain links TRBV20-1 to TRBJ2-5; a weak D match, TRBD1 (7 bases). The receptor was isolated from a woman between 18 and 30 years old with Graves' hyperthyroidism. The specimen was peripheral blood or thyroid tissue (not recorded which). As DNA, the CDR3 is TGCAGTGCTGGGGGGACAGCTAATCAGCCCCAGCAGTACTTC. Protein: CSAGGTANQPQQYF.